This T cell receptor (beta chain) was retrieved from a study of shared clonotypes between healthy human individuals. A remark on this clone: Its antigen is not identified.

Whole-study results and caveats: Memory subsets generally showed lower estimated richness than naive subsets.

Trimming took off 3 bases at V and 1 base at J, with 19 bases between the two ends. Per germline, CDR1 SGHDT and CDR2 YYEEEE. The CDR3 runs 17 residues. Clones were sequenced by immunoSEQ multiplex PCR, and TCRdb holds only the in-frame ones, with some missing. The data contain a few million clones, less than 95% of them singletons. The specimen sequenced was naive CD4+ T cells from PBMCs. The subset here: CD45RA+ positively selected. This clonotype was obtained from a man aged 18 to 30 in good health. Some clones in this sample may be carry-over from other donors' samples. The chain uses TRBV5-6 and TRBJ1-1; D may be TRBD1 (5 bases). CDR3 in amino acids: CASSSERGGVGNTEAFF. Here the CDR3 DNA reads TGTGCCAGCAGCTCAGAAAGGGGAGGTGTCGGGAACACTGAAGCTTTCTTT.